This TCR beta chain was retrieved from a study of T cells in Graves' hyperthyroidism and ophthalmopathy (dated by TCRdb to about 2019). As for the study more broadly: To identify TCR V-J signatures that set the groups apart, the researchers used a discovery cohort of about a hundred patients, made up of 40 to 45 with Graves' ophthalmopathy and some 56 with stable Graves' hyperthyroidism. Whether ophthalmopathy could be predicted prospectively was tested in an independent validation cohort made up of about 20 hyperthyroidism patients plus 17 patients who later progressed to ophthalmopathy. For training and testing, the 100 or so patients in the discovery cohort were randomly divided in a 7:3 ratio. The study also compared thyroid tissue and blood T-cell repertoires from a handful of Graves' hyperthyroidism patients. Following sampling, methimazole starting at 30 mg daily was given to hyperthyroidism patients, and high-dose intravenous methylprednisolone was given to ophthalmopathy patients. The paper reports TCR Vbeta CDR3 sequencing of 140 or so peripheral blood samples: around 41 ophthalmopathy, some 80 hyperthyroidism and 17 progressor patients. The investigation overall reported the following: Most expanded thyroid clonotypes (frequency above 0.001) were also detected in blood, a finding suggesting that blood repertoires may reflect thyroid immune responses. No statistical method was used to fix the sample size in advance, and group allocation was not hidden from the investigators. In validation, the model predicted progression to ophthalmopathy with approximately 71% sensitivity and 72% to 85% specificity, a median of 6.5 months before onset. In cross-validation, a model built on a 13 V-J signature told ophthalmopathy apart from stable hyperthyroidism with under 90% sensitivity and about 81% specificity, and in testing the same model reached 80%/75%.

TCR beta CDR3 regions were amplified from RNA transcripts. The first round of RT-PCR for the TCR CDR3 was performed with the HTBI primer set and the Qiagen OneStep RT-PCR kit. Libraries were constructed in a second round of multiplex PCR, after which size selection and purification were performed. The libraries were sequenced on an Illumina HiSeq2000 using paired-end 100 bp reads. The paper's processing steps were these. SOAPnuke was used to process the raw data, with reads discarded if the reads contained adapters or uncalled bases, had a mean Phred below 15, or lacked an exact constant-primer or identifier match. COPE v1.2.5 was used to merge the high-quality paired reads, and each unique nucleotide sequence was defined as a clonotype. MiTCR v1.1 was used to align clonotypes to the IMGT TRBV, TRBD and TRBJ reference segments. Analysis was restricted to V-J combinations with a frequency above 0.0001, which covered roughly 99% of repertoires. A TCS score was defined as the ratio of F50 (clonal expansion) to E x V (chaos), with BLOSUM62-based TCRdist applied between CDR3 peptides within each V-J. Welch's t-statistics and random forest reduced around 510 V-J features to 13, which were used in a naive Bayes classifier (R e1071). The similarity between thyroid and blood repertoires was quantified using the Morisita-Horn index. TCRdb trimmed public reads at Q25 via fastp, called clones via MiXCR and kept in-frame beta chains. Rows merge per CDR3 protein into single entries with the most common DNA and genes. V and J calls and clone size were set by TCRdb, not the authors. This sample has roughly 500,000 distinct CDR3 sequences in its table, and 40% to 50% of those were observed once. In total, the top ten clones hold 44% of the sample.

This clonotype was observed a few times. The antigen it recognizes is unknown. Base qualities are not recorded, but no much larger clone differs from it by a single base. Any patient with an uncontrolled infection, another autoimmune disease, pregnancy or lactation was excluded. Clinical symptoms, serum thyroxine and TRAb, thyroid ultrasound, and orbital computed tomography formed the basis for the diagnoses. Total RNA was extracted using Trizol reagent, and RNA quality was assessed on an Agilent 2100 Bioanalyzer. Trimming costs V 1 base and J 3 bases, and their ends lie 10 bases apart. The CDR3 measures 14 amino acids from cysteine to phenylalanine. The retained sequence is limited to the CDR3, 42 bases, with the frame set at the first base. From a lookup of the germline V gene, CDR1 and CDR2 are MNHNS and SASEGT.

The sample consisted of peripheral blood or thyroid tissue (not recorded which). Here the chain combines TRBV6-1 and TRBJ2-7; the D region is possibly TRBD1 or TRBD2, each matching across 5 bases. This receptor was obtained from an adult woman with Graves' disease, either hyperthyroidism or ophthalmopathy (not recorded which). The DNA sequence reads TGTGCCAGCAGTGAAGGGGGGACCATCTACGAGCAGTACTTC. The resulting protein is CASSEGGTIYEQYF.